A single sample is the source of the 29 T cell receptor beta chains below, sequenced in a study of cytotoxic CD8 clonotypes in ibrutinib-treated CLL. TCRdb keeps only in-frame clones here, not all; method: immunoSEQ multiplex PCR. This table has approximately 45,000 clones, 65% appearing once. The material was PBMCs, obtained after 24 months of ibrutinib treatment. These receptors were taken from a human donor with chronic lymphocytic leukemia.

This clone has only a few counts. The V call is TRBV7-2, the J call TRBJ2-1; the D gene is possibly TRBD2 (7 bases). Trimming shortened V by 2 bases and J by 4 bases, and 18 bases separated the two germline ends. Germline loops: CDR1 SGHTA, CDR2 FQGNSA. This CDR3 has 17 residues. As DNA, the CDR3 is TGTGCCAGCAGCTTAAAATCGGGGGGCCAGTCGTACAATGAGCAGTTCTTC. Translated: CASSLKSGGQSYNEQFF.

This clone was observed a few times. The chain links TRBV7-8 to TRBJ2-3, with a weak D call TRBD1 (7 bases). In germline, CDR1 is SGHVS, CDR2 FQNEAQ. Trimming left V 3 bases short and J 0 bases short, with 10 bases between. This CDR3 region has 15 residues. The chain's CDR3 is CASSFQGGSTDTQYF. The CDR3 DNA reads TGTGCCAGCAGCTTCCAGGGGGGCAGCACAGATACGCAGTATTTT.

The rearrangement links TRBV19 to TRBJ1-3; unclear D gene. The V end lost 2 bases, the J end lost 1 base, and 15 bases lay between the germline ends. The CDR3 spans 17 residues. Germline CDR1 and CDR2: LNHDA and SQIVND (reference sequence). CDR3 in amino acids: CASSIPGGKSSGNTIYF. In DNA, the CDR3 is TGTGCCAGTAGTATACCCGGCGGGAAGAGTTCTGGAAACACCATATATTTT.

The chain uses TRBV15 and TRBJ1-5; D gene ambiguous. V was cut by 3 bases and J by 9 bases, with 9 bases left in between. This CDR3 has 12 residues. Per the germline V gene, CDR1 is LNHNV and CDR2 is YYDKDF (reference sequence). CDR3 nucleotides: TGTGCCACCAGCAGGGGTGTGGGGCCCCAGCATTTT. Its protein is CATSRGVGPQHF.

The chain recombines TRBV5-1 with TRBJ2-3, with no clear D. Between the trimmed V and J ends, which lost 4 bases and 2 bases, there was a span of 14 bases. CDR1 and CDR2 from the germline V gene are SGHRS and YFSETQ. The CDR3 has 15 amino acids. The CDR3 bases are TGCGCCAGCAGCCCGGGCCACGGGTTCACAGATACGCAGTATTTT. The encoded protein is CASSPGHGFTDTQYF.

Here the CDR3 DNA reads TGTGCCAGCAGTTACTTAGGGACTCAAGTCTACGAGCAGTACTTC. As protein: CASSYLGTQVYEQYF. This chain uses TRBV6-5 with TRBJ2-7; D is possibly TRBD2 (6 bases). Germline V gene data show CDR1 as MNHEY and CDR2 as SVGAGI. CDR3 length equals 15 residues. V was cut by 1 base and J by 3 bases, with 13 bases left in between.

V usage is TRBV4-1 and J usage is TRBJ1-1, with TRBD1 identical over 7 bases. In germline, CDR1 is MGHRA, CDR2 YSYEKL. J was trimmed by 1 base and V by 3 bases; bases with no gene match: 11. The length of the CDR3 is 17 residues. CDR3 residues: CASSQLGQAVGNTEAFF. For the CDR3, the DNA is TGCGCCAGCAGCCAGCTAGGACAGGCCGTGGGGAACACTGAAGCTTTCTTT.

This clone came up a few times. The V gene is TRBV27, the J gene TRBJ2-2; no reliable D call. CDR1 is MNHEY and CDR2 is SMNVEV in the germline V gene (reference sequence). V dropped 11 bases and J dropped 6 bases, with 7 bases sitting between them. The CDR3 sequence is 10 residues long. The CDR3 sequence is CADLAGELFF. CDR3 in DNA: TGTGCCGATTTGGCCGGGGAGCTGTTTTTT.

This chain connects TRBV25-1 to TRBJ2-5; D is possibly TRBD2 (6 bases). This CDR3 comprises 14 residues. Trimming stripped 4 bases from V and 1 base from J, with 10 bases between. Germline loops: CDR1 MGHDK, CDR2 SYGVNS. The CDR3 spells CASSVGTLQETQYF. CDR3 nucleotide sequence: TGTGCCAGCAGTGTTGGGACTCTCCAAGAGACCCAGTACTTC. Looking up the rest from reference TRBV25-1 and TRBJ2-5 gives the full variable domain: EADIYQTPRYLVIGTGKKITLECSQTMGHDKMYWYQQDPGMELHLIHYSYGVNSTEKGDLSSESTVSRIRTEHFPLTLESARPSHTSQYLCASSVGTLQETQYFGPGTRLLVL.

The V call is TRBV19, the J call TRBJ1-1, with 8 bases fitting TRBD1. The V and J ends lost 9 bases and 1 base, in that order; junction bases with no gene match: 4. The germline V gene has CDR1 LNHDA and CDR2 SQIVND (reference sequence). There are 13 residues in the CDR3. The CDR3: CARRQGRNTEAFF. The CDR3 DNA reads TGTGCCAGGAGACAGGGGCGGAACACTGAAGCTTTCTTT.

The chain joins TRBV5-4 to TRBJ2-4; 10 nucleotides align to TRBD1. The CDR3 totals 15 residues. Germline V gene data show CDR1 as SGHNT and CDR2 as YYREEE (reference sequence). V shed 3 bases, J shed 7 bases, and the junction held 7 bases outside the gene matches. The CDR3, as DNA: TGTGCCAGCAGCTGGCGGGGGACAGGGGATAACATTCAGTACTTC. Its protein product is CASSWRGTGDNIQYF. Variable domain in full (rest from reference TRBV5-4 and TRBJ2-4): ETGVTQSPTHLIKTRGQQVTLRCSSQSGHNTVSWYQQALGQGPQFIFQYYREEENGRGNFPPRFSGLQFPNYSSELNVNALELDDSALYLCASSWRGTGDNIQYFGAGTRLSVL.

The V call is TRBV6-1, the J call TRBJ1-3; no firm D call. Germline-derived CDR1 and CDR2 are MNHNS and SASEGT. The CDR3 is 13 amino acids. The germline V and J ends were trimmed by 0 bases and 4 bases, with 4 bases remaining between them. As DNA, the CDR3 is TGTGCCAGCAGTGAAGCTGGCGGAAACACCATATATTTT. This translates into CASSEAGGNTIYF.

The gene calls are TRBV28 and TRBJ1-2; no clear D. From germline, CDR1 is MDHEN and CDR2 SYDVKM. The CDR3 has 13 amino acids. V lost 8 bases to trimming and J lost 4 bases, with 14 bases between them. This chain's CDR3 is CASGNIWGYGYTF. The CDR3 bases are TGTGCCAGCGGGAATATCTGGGGCTATGGCTACACCTTC.

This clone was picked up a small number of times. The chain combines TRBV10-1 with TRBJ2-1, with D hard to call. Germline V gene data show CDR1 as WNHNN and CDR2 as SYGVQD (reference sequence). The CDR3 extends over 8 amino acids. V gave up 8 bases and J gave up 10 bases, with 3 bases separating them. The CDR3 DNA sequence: TGCGCCAGCCCGGAGCAGTTCTTC. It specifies CASPEQFF.

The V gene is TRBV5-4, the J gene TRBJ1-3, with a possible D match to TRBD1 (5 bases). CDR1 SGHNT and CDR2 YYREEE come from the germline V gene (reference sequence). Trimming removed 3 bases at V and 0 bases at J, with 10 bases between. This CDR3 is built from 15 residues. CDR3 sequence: CASSSPGPSGNTIYF. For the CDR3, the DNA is TGTGCCAGCAGCTCACCAGGGCCCTCTGGAAACACCATATATTTT.

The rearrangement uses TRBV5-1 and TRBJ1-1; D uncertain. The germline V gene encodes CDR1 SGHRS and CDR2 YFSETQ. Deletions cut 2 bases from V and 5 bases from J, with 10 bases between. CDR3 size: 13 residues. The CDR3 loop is CASSFTGLTEAFF. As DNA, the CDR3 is TGCGCCAGCAGCTTTACTGGTTTGACTGAAGCTTTCTTT.

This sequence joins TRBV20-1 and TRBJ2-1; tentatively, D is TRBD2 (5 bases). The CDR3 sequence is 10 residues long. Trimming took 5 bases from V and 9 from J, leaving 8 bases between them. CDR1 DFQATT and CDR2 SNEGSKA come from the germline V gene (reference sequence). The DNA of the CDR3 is TGCAGTGCTCTAGCTATTGAGCAGTTCTTC. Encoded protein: CSALAIEQFF.

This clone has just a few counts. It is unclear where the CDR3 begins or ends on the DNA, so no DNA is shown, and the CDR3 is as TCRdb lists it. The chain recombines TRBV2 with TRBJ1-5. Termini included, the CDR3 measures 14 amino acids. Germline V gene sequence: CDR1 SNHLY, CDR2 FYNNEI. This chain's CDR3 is CASSTSVPSGPQHF.

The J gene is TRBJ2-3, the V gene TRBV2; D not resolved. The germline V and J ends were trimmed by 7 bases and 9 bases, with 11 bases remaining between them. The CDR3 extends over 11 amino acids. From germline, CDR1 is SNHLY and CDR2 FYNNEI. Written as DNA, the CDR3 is TGTGCCAGCACCGGCACGGGCACGCAGTATTTT. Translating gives CASTGTGTQYF.

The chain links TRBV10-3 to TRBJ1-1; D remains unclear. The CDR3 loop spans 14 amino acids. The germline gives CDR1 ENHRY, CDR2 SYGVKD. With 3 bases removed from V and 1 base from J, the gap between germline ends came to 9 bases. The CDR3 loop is CAISDLQKNTEAFF. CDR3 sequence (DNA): TGTGCCATCAGTGATTTGCAGAAGAACACTGAAGCTTTCTTT.

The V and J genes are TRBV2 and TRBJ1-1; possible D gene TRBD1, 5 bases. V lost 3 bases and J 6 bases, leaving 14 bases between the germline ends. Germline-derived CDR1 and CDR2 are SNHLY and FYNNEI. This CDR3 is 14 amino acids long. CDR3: CASSDRQLGAEAFF. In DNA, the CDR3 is TGTGCCAGCAGTGACAGACAGCTCGGCGCTGAAGCTTTCTTT.

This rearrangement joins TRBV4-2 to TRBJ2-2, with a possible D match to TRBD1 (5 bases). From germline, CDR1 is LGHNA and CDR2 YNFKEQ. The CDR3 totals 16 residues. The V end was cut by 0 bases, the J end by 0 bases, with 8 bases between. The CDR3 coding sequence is TGTGCCAGCAGCCAAGAGACAGCGACGAACACCGGGGAGCTGTTTTTT. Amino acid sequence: CASSQETATNTGELFF.

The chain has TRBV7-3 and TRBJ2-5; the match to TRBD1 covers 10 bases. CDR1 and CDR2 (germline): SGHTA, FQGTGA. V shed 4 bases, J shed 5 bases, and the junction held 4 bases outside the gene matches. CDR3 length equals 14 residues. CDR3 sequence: CASSSTGGSETQYF. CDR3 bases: TGTGCCAGCAGCTCGACAGGGGGCAGTGAGACCCAGTACTTC.

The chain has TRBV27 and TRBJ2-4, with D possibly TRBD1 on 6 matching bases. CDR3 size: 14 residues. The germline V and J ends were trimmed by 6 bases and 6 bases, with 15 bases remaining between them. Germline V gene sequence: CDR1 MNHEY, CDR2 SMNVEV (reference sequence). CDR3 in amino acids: CASSPRTDLNIQYF. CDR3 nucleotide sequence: TGTGCCAGCAGCCCCCGGACAGATTTAAACATTCAGTACTTC.

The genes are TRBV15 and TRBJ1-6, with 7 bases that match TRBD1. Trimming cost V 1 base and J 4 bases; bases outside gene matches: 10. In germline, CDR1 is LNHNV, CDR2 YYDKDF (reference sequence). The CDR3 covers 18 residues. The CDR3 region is CATSRVGGDRYYNSPLHF. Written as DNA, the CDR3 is TGTGCCACCAGCAGAGTTGGCGGGGACAGATATTATAATTCACCCCTCCACTTT.

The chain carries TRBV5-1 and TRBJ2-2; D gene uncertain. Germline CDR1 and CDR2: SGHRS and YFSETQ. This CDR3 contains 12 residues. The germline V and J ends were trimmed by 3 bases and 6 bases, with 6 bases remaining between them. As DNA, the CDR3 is TGCGCCAGCAGCTCCCATCCCGGGGAGCTGTTTTTT. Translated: CASSSHPGELFF.

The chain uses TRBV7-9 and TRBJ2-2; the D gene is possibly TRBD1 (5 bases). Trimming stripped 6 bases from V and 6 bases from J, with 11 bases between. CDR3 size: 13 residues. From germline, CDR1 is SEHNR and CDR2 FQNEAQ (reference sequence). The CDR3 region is CASRVQGPGELFF. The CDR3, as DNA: TGTGCCAGCAGGGTTCAGGGCCCCGGGGAGCTGTTTTTT.

The CDR3 here is CALQARVYGYTF. The DNA for the CDR3 is TGTGCCCTCCAGGCCAGGGTTTATGGCTACACCTTC. V and J are TRBV2 and TRBJ1-2; tentative D call: TRBD1 (5 bases). The CDR3 runs 12 residues. V was shortened by 11 bases and J by 5 bases, with 15 bases between the two germline ends. The V gene's germline CDR1 is SNHLY and CDR2 FYNNEI.

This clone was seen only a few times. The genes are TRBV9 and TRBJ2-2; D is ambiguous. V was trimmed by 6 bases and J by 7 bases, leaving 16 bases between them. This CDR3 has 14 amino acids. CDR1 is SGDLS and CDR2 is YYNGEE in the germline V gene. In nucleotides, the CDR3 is TGTGCCAGCACTACATCCGCCCACAGCGGGGAGCTGTTTTTT. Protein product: CASTTSAHSGELFF.